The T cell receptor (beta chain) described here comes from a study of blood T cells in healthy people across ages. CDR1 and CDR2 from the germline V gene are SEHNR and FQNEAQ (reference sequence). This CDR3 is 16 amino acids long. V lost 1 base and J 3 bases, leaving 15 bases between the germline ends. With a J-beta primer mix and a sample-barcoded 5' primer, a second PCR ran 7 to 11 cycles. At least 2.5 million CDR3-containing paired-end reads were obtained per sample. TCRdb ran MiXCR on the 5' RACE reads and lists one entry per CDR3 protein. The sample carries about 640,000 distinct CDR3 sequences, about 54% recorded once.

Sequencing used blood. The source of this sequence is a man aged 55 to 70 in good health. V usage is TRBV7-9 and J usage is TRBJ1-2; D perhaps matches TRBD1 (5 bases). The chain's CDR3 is CASSLVGGGVDYGYTF. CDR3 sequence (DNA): TGTGCCAGCAGCTTAGTTGGGGGGGGTGTTGACTATGGCTACACCTTC.